This TCR beta chain was identified in a study of post-analysis software for immune sequencing data (dated by TCRdb to 2013 to 2016). For context, the study as a whole: The recorded disease courses included relapsing-remitting, secondary progressive and progressive-relapsing multiple sclerosis, and some patients had no subtype annotation. The patient repertoires were compared against about 10 previously published healthy control repertoires obtained from donors aged roughly 6 to 25 years. A subset of samples was prepared in parallel using single-end sample barcoding, then pooled and co-amplified after Illumina adapter ligation.

The paper's findings and limits, for the study overall: Four to six TRBV segments, including TRBV5-6, TRBV5-1 and TRBV20-1, were significantly more frequent in patients than controls. The control group was slightly older than the multiple sclerosis patient group. When samples were clustered directly using the F measure, samples prepared in the same batch co-clustered strongly, which prompted a batch-effect correction. Compared with controls, multiple sclerosis patients had significantly lower normalized Chao1 diversity, a finding suggesting substantial peripheral T-cell clonal expansion.

For CDR1 and CDR2, the germline V gene (reference sequence) lists DFQATT and SNEGSKA. Trimming removed 3 bases from V and 7 bases from J; the gene matches leave 9 bases unexplained. Reading from cysteine to phenylalanine, the CDR3 counts 15 amino acids. The read is trimmed to its CDR3 DNA, 45 bases read in frame from base 1. This clonotype was counted a few times. Its antigen remains unidentified. One base away there is no much larger clone; base qualities are not given. To demonstrate the VDJtools post-analysis software, TCR beta repertoires were profiled from the peripheral blood of more than 10 young patients with multiple sclerosis. Multiple sclerosis patients were children and adolescents aged roughly 6 to 16 years. Libraries came from PCR. TCRdb records Illumina HiSeq 2500 as the sequencer. To reduce PCR and sequencing biases, unique molecular identifiers were built into the TCR beta cDNA libraries. Roughly 0.5 million cDNA molecules were obtained per 1 to 10 million input T cells, so each molecule approximated one T cell. The patient libraries were prepared and sequenced using the same protocol as the earlier healthy control dataset. Within a given batch, samples were prepared together, multiplexed and sequenced on the same HiSeq lane. The paper's processing steps were these. MIGEC handled the raw barcoded reads, throwing out single-read molecular identifier groups before consensus assembly and CDR3 extraction. VDJtools was used for post-analysis of the clonotype tables, with diversity normalized by down-sampling every dataset to the smallest sample size. To correct batch-related cross-sample contamination, repertoire overlap clustering matched CDR3 amino acid sequences but not nucleotide sequences. The public reads were run again by TCRdb, first through fastp at Q25 and then through MiXCR, and only productive beta chains were kept. Rows matching on CDR3 protein sequence are summarized as one entry with the most common DNA and genes. TCRdb's processing, not the authors' own work, is the source of the V and J calls. The sample records approximately 460,000 distinct CDR3 sequences, 40% to 55% of which are singletons. The ten largest clones add up to around 10% of the sample.

Material for sequencing was blood. This sequence uses TRBV20-1 and TRBJ2-1, and TRBD2 aligns with 10 junction nucleotides. The origin of this receptor is a girl between 10 and 17 years old with multiple sclerosis. CDR3 reads: CSARRPLAGWNEQFF. The nucleotide sequence reads TGCAGTGCTAGGCGCCCACTAGCGGGGTGGAATGAGCAGTTCTTC.